This TCR beta chain was profiled in a study of neurological immune-mediated disorders. Study-wide points: The most TCR clonal expansion was seen in HTLV-1-associated myelopathy, whereas the least was seen in multiple sclerosis, below the level in healthy controls.

This clonotype was seen more than once but under ten times. Antigen unknown. Stored at -80 C, 2 million PBMCs were the source of the unsorted libraries. With 10-nucleotide random UMIs, 5'RACE was used to make the cDNA. MiXCR, run by TCRdb on the 5' RACE reads, gives a single entry per CDR3 protein. The table records about 79,000 distinct CDR3 sequences, roughly 15% of them present only once. J lost 2 bases, V lost 4 bases, and 4 bases had no gene match. Germline V lookup: CDR1 SGDLS, CDR2 YYNGEE. The CDR3 is made up of 15 amino acids. The V call is TRBV9, the J call TRBJ2-2; 8 bases line up with TRBD2. Sequencing was performed on PBMCs. The clonotype comes from a woman aged 45-65 years in good health. CDR3 nucleotide sequence: TGTGCCAGCAGCCGAAGCGGGGGAAACACCGGGGAGCTGTTTTTT. Residues: CASSRSGGNTGELFF.